This TCR beta chain was observed in a study of cytomegalovirus exposure and HLA in healthy donors (dated by TCRdb to about 2017). Concerning the study at large: In an earlier analysis of 587 of the donors, under 300 Gb of sequence data and 100 million or so unique TCR beta sequences from 150 million to 200 million T cells were reported. In the later analysis, no new phenotypic data were used to find candidate immune exposures; instead, reliance was placed on TCR beta sequences and their occurrence across donors. In an earlier analysis of 550 to 700 of the donors, high-throughput TCR beta sequencing was used to judge whether each TCR beta V gene segment behaved as functional or pseudogenic. Donor age, sex, ethnicity and CMV serostatus were compiled together with the repertoire data. The T cell repertoires of some 670 subjects were profiled by immunosequencing and related to cytomegalovirus serostatus. An early release that covered about 600 HLA-typed donors contained approximately 320 gigabases of sequencing data and tens of millions of unique TCR sequences. Along with the approximately 620-subject first cohort, a separate validation cohort of 120 different subjects was used. Across some 400 genotyped donors of the cohort, an average of about 250,000 unique TCR beta nucleotide sequences per donor were sequenced, and roughly a sixth of those sequences were non-productive. Every discovery cohort repertoire had been produced on one sequencing platform. The number of donors typed differed by locus, with about 629-630 for A, B, C, DRB1 and DQB1, more than 500 for DQA1, 600 to 610 for DPA1, and around 430 for DPB1. The genetic ancestry cluster associated with self-reported Caucasian donors included roughly four fifths of the 300 to 400 genotyped donors. Both class I and class II loci were covered by HLA typing, at four-digit resolution. The study aimed to test whether cataloging public T cell receptors could reveal signatures of past pathogen exposure. To study patterns of TCR occurrence, a later analysis re-analyzed previously published TCR beta repertoires from hundreds of donors and added high-resolution HLA genotyping. A later genetic analysis used genome-wide SNP genotypes for about three fifths of the 666 donors, treating that subset as a discovery cohort. Roughly 5 DR-DQ haplotypes were treated as single units for association and clustering because of strong linkage in the cohort. To predict cytomegalovirus infection status, the study brought together high-throughput TCR immunosequencing, statistical association of individual TCRs with disease status, and machine learning.

Points the paper makes about the study in general: Roughly uniform sequencing depth across donors was assumed in presence/absence analyses, although this assumption may not hold. The earlier analysis of a few hundred of the donors excluded roughly 16 rarely observed V segments, including chromosome 9 orphons, because counts were too low. A further reported finding was that TCR beta sequences accurately predicted the HLA-A and HLA-B alleles for most subjects in the first cohort. A total of 150 to 200 TCR beta chains were listed by the study as associated with cytomegalovirus. In an earlier analysis of 450 to 750 of the donors, most TCR beta V segments appeared in productive rearrangements about 90% or about 30% of the time, broadly matching IMGT annotations. Because the 87-base-pair reads could not distinguish some IMGT-functional V segments, including TRBV6-2 and TRBV6-3, those segments were excluded. Correlated functional status among segregating V segments might reflect linkage disequilibrium, but an unknown experimental factor could not be ruled out. In a later analysis, the rate of TCR association differed among HLA loci, with DRB1 alleles having the most associated TCRs and HLA-C alleles having the fewest. Three of the identified cytomegalovirus-associated TCR beta chains were confirmed in vitro to be specific for cytomegalovirus antigens. Compared with equally common non-associated chains, HLA-associated TCR beta chains in a later analysis were more clonally expanded and had lower generation probabilities. Most TCR sequences were seen in very few donors, while some public TCRs were found in many individuals. A later genetic analysis reported fewer N-insertions in productive TCRs among donors in an Asian-associated ancestry cluster than the roughly 700-donor mean. Because HLA typing was unavailable for some donors at each locus, only the typed subset was used in association tests. For the cohort, immune exposure information was limited to CMV serostatus. Several of the top co-occurrence clusters appeared to be linked to parvovirus B19, influenza, CMV and Epstein-Barr virus, according to a later analysis. When HLA alleles, especially DR and DQ, strongly co-occurred, attributing TCR associations to individual alleles was difficult. An association between a missense DCLRE1C variant and V-gene and J-gene trimming of TCR beta chains was found in a later genetic analysis and replicated in an independent cohort. According to the authors, the approach could potentially be generalized to other disease states and immunological phenotypes. A cluster of highly shared sequence variants was judged likely to be a technical artifact of the sequencing pipeline. This cohort had only TCR beta chains sequenced, and the lack of alpha or paired-chain data limited which features could be detected. Specific HLA alleles were associated with 15,000 to 20,000 TCR beta sequences at a false discovery rate of 0.05 in a later analysis. In a later analysis, most CMV-associated TCR beta chains were found to appear HLA-restricted, with HLA associations seemingly driven largely by CMV exposure. In both the original and validation cohorts, the classifier was reported to diagnose cytomegalovirus status with high specificity and sensitivity.

Including cysteine and phenylalanine, the CDR3 has 17 amino acids. Kept here is only the CDR3 DNA, which spans 51 bases and is read in frame from base 1. A remark on this clone: No cognate antigen has been identified for it. No quality values exist for individual bases; no much larger clone is one base distant.

The library was prepared using the immunoSEQ multiplex PCR assay. For the multiplex PCR, a mixture combining 60 forward primers for TCR Vbeta segments and 13 reverse primers for TCR Jbeta segments was used. The CDR3 region of rearranged TCR beta genes was amplified from genomic DNA with a multiplex PCR assay. The amplified TCR beta libraries were sequenced on the Illumina HiSeq System as 87-base-pair reads. In the original analysis: A later analysis tallied around 82 million unique TCR beta chains across the roughly 610 repertoires, and some 12 million of those chains were shared by two or more donors. To remove PCR and sequencing errors, raw reads were error-corrected and collapsed into unique sequences using a nearest-neighbor algorithm that merged closely related sequences. V, D and J gene segments were assigned by aligning CDR3 sequences to IMGT reference sequences. For a sequence to be retained, a match of at least six nucleotides was required to both a V gene segment and a J gene segment. Rearrangements were called productive when the CDR3 lacked stop codons and stayed in frame with V and J; all others were non-productive. Following IMGT convention, CDR3 was defined as the stretch from the second conserved V-encoded cysteine up to the conserved J-encoded phenylalanine. Sequences without an unambiguous match to a single V gene segment were excluded from the earlier analysis of 450 to 650 of the donors. In an earlier analysis of a few hundred of the donors, a V segment was called functional when productive rearrangements were above 56.7%, and segregating when the standard deviation between donors exceeded 5%. A statistical classification framework was developed to diagnose cytomegalovirus status using the catalog of TCR beta chain sequences. A later analysis assigned V and J genes by comparing TCR nucleotide sequences with IMGT/GENE-DB human TR gene sequences. The TCRdist pipeline was used in a later analysis to assign CDR3 sequences and most-parsimonious VDJ recombination scenarios. In a later analysis, each TCR beta chain was defined by its CDR3 amino acid sequence together with its V-gene family, and reads lacking a unique V-gene family were excluded. To address suspected cross-contamination and a sequencing artifact, a later analysis removed approximately 600 highly shared, low-generation-probability nucleotide sequences. For each public chain, a later analysis derived a clonal expansion index from normalized ranks of inferred template counts within each repertoire. In a later analysis, generation probabilities were computed with a VDJ recombination model fitted to out-of-frame rearrangements, and the resulting probabilities were checked against IGoR. Hypergeometric tests were used in a later analysis to score TCR-TCR, TCR-HLA and TCR-CMV co-occurrence, with a repertoire-size bias correction applied to the TCR pairs. A later analysis estimated false discovery rates by permuting HLA or CMV assignments 20 times. In a later analysis, co-occurring TCRs were grouped using DBSCAN, and TCRdist sequence similarity was added for clustering within HLA-allele-positive subsets. Co-occurrence clustering excluded repertoires with fewer than 30,000 or more than 120,000 public chains, plus five with anomalous nucleotide sharing. Here the immuneACCESS table is served through TCRdb, limited to in-frame sequences with V and J called. Missing clones are a known gap in these copies; in checked studies unresolved V genes cover under half, and the rest lacks a known reason. From that table come the V and J calls and clone size; the DNA was used to work out D and trimming. The sample has about 150,000 clones on record, about 68% of them singletons. About 1.5% of the sample is held by the ten biggest clonotypes.

In total, approximately 610 healthy bone marrow donors made up the cohort. At the time of sampling, every cohort member was nominally healthy, though immune exposures that went unrecorded were likely present. CMV serostatus was recorded as positive for 250 to 300 and negative for about half of the 666 cohort members, whereas no CMV serostatus was recorded for the donor in question. Each donor provided a peripheral blood sample, and peripheral blood mononuclear cells were used for TCR beta sequencing. The Qiagen DNeasy Blood Extraction Kit was used to extract genomic DNA from the blood cell samples.

The chain is made from TRBV21-1 and TRBJ2-1; the D call in the table, TRBD2, was not verified against the DNA. TRBV21-1 is tagged as a pseudogene. The specimen was PBMCs. This receptor was obtained from a human donor in good health. The CDR3 reads as follows: CASSTKLRTSGSHEQFF. The DNA sequence reads TGTGCCAGCAGCACCAAACTGCGGACTAGCGGGAGCCATGAGCAGTTCTTC.